This T cell receptor beta chain was obtained from a study of T cell responses to AZD1222 COVID-19 vaccine. Comments on this clone: What it recognizes is unknown.

The study, taken as a whole, reports: Two AZD1222 administrations were followed by greater Spike-specific TCR breadth and depth.

TCRdb's table, derived via immunoSEQ multiplex PCR, lists solely in-frame clones and lacks some. The sample carries over 130,000 clones, 80% to 90% recorded once. Trimming cost V 1 base and J 7 bases; bases outside gene matches: 9. This CDR3 has 14 amino acids. Looked up from germline, CDR1 is SQVTM and CDR2 is ANQGSEA. The receptor was isolated from an adult in good health. The J gene is TRBJ1-1, the V gene TRBV29-1; TRBD1 aligns across 7 bases. The material sequenced was peripheral blood, taken on day 0 of AZD1222 vaccination. CDR3: CSVEAQQGTGEAFF. The CDR3, as DNA: TGCAGCGTTGAAGCCCAACAGGGGACGGGTGAAGCTTTCTTT.